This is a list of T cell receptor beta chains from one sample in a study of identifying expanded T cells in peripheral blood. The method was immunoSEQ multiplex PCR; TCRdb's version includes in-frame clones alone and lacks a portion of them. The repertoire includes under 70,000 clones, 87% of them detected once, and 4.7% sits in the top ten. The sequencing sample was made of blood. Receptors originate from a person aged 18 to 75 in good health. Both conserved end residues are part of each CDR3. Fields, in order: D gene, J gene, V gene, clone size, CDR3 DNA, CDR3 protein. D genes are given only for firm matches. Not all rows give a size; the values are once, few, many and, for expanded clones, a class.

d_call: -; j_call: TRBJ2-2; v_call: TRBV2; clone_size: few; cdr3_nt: TGTGCCAGCAGGAGAGAGGGGACCGGGGAGCTGTTTTTT; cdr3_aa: CASRREGTGELFF
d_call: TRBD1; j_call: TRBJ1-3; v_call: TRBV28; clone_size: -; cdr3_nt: TGTGCCAGCAGTTCAACCCCCGGGACAGGGCGCGACACCATATATTTT; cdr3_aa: CASSSTPGTGRDTIYF
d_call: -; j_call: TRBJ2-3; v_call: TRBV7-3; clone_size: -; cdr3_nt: TGTGCCAGCAGCTTAAGTTACGGCACAGATACGCAGTATTTT; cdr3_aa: CASSLSYGTDTQYF
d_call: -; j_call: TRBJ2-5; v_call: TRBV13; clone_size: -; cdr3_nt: TGTGCCAGCAGCTTTGGAGGGGAAGGACAAGAGACCCAGTACTTC; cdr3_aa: CASSFGGEGQETQYF
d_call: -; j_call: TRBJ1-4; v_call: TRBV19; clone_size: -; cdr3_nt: TGTGCCAGTAGTATATCCAGGGCTGCTAATGAAAAACTGTTTTTT; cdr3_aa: CASSISRAANEKLFF
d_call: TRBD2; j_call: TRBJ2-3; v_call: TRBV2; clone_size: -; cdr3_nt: TGTGCCAGCGGAGGTCCTAGCGGGAGAATAGCAGATACGCAGTATTTT; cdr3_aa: CASGGPSGRIADTQYF
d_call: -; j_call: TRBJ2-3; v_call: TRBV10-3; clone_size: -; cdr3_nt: TGTGCCATCAGCGGAGGGCAGGTCACAGATACGCAGTATTTT; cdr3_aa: CAISGGQVTDTQYF
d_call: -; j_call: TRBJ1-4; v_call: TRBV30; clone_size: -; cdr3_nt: TGTGCCTGGAGTGACGGTGGGGCTGGTGAAAAACTGTTTTTT; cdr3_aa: CAWSDGGAGEKLFF
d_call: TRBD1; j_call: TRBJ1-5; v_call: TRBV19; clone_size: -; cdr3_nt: TGTGCCAGTACAGGGGAACCCAGGACAGGGGGCGTCGGACGCAATCAGCCCCAGCATTTT; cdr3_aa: CASTGEPRTGGVGRNQPQHF
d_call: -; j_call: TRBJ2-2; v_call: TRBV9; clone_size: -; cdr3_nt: TGTGCCAGCAGCCTTGGGGCCAACACCGGGGAGCTGTTTTTT; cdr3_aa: CASSLGANTGELFF
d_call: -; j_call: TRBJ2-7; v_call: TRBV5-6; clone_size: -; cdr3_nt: TGTGCCAGCAGCTTGAAGGGGAGCAGCTCCTACGAGCAGTACTTC; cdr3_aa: CASSLKGSSSYEQYF
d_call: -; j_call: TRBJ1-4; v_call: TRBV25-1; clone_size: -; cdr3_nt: TGTGCCAGCAGTCTGGGTGAAAAACTGTTTTTT; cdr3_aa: CASSLGEKLFF
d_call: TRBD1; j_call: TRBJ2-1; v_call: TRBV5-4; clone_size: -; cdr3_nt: TGTGCCAGCAGCTTAGGGGGCGATGAGCAGTTCTTC; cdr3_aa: CASSLGGDEQFF
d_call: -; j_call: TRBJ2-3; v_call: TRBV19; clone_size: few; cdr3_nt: TGTGCCAGTCTTGGACTCTCGCGAACGCAGTATTTT; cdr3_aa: CASLGLSRTQYF
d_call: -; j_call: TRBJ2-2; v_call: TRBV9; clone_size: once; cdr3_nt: TGTGCCAGCAGCGTTTCGGGACTTAACACCGGGGAGCTGTTTTTT; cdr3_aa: CASSVSGLNTGELFF
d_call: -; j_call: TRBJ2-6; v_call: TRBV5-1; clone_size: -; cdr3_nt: TGCGCCAGCAGCTTGGCTGGGGCCAACGTCCTGACTTTC; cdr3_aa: CASSLAGANVLTF
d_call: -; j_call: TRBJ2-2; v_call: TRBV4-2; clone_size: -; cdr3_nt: TGTGCCAGCAGCCTCTCACCGGACTATGCCGGGGAGCTGTTTTTT; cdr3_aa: CASSLSPDYAGELFF
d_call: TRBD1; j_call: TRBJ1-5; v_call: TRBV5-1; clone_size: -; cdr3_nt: TGCGCCAGCAGCTTGACAGGGGTCGGGGATCAGCCCCAGCATTTT; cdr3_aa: CASSLTGVGDQPQHF
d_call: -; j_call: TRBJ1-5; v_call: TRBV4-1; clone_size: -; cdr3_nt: TGCGCCAGCAGCCAAGGCCTCGGTCAGGGGTGGCGTCAGCCCCAGCATTTT; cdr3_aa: CASSQGLGQGWRQPQHF
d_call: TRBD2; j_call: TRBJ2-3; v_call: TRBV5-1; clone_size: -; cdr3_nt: TGCGCCAGGGGGTTGGGGACTAGCGGGAGAGTTAGCACAGATACGCAGTATTTT; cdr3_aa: CARGLGTSGRVSTDTQYF